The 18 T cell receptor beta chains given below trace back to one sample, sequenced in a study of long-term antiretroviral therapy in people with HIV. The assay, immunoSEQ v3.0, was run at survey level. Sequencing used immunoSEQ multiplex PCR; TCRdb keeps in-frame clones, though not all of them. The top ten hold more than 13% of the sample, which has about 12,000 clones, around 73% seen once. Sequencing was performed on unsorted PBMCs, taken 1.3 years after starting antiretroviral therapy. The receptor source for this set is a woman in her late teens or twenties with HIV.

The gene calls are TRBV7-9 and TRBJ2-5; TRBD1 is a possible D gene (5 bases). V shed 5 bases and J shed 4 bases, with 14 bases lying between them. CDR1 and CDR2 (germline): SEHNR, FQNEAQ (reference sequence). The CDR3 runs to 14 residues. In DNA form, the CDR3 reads TGTGCCAGCAGCAGGTCCCAGGGTGTAGAGACCCAGTACTTC. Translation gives CASSRSQGVETQYF.

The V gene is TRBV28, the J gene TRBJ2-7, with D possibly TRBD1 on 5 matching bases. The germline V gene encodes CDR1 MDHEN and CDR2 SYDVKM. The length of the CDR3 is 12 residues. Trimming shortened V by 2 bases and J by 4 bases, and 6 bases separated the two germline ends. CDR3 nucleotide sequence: TGTGCCAGCAGTTTACAGGGTTACGAGCAGTACTTC. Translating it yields CASSLQGYEQYF.

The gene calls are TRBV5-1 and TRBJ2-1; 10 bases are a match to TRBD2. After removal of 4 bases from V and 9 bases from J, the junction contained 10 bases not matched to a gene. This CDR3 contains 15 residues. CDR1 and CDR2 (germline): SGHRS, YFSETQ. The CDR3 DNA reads TGCGCCAGCAGCCCCCCAGGAGCGGGAGGGTCTGAGCAGTTCTTC. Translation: CASSPPGAGGSEQFF.

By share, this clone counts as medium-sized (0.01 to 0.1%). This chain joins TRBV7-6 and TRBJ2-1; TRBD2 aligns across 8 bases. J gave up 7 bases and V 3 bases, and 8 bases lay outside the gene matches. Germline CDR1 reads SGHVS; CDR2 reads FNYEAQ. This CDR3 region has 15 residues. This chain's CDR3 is CASSFAPGGRNEQFF. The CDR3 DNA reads TGTGCCAGCAGCTTCGCCCCGGGGGGGAGGAATGAGCAGTTCTTC.

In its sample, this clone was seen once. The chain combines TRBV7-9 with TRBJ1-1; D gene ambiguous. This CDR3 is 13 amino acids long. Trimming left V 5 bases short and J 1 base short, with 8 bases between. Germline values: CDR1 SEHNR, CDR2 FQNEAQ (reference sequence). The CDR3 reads CASSPTGNTEAFF. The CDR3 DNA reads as TGTGCCAGCAGCCCAACTGGGAACACTGAAGCTTTCTTT.

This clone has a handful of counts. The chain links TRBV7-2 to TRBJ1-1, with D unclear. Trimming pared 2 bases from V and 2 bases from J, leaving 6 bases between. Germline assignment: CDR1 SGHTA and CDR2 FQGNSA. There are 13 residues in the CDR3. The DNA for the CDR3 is TGTGCCAGCAGCTTATGGGGTAACACTGAAGCTTTCTTT. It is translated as CASSLWGNTEAFF. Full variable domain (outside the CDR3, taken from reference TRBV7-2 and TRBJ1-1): GAGVSQSPSNKVTEKGKDVELRCDPISGHTALYWYRQSLGQGLEFLIYFQGNSAPDKSGLPSDRFSAERTGGSVSTLTIQRTQQEDSAVYLCASSLWGNTEAFFGQGTRLTVV.

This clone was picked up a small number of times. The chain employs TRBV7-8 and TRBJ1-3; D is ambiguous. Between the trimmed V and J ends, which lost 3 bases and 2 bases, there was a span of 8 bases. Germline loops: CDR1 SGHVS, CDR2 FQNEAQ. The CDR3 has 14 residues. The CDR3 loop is CASSFVAAGNTIYF. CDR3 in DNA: TGTGCCAGCAGCTTTGTGGCTGCTGGAAACACCATATATTTT.

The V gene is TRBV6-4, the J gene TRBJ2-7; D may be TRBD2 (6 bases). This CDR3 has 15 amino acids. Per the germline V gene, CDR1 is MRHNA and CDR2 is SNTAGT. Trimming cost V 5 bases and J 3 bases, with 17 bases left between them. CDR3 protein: CASSLSVGRDYEQYF. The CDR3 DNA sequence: TGTGCCAGCAGTCTATCAGTCGGGCGGGACTACGAGCAGTACTTC.

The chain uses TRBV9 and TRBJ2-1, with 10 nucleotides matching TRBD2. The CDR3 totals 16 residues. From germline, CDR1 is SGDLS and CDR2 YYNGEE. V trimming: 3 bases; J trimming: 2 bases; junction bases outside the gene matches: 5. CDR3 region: CASSGPSGGAYNEQFF. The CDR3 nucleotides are TGTGCCAGCAGCGGACCTAGCGGGGGAGCCTACAATGAGCAGTTCTTC. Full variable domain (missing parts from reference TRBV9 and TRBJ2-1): DSGVTQTPKHLITATGQRVTLRCSPRSGDLSVYWYQQSLDQGLQFLIQYYNGEERAKGNILERFSAQQFPDLHSELNLSSLELGDSALYFCASSGPSGGAYNEQFFGPGTRLTVL.

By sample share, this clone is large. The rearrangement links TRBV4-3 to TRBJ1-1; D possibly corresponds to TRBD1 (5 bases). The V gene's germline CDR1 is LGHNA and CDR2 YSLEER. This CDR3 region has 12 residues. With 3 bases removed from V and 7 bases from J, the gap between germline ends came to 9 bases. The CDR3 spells CASSQGVNEAFF. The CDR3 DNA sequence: TGCGCCAGCAGCCAGGGGGTCAATGAAGCTTTCTTT.

The CDR3 DNA sequence: TGCGCCAGCAGCTTGGAGCAAGATACGCAGTATTTT. Translated: CASSLEQDTQYF. This chain connects TRBV5-1 to TRBJ2-3; no definite D call. Trimming stripped 0 bases from V and 5 bases from J, with 4 bases between. Germline V lookup: CDR1 SGHRS, CDR2 YFSETQ. The CDR3 has 12 residues.

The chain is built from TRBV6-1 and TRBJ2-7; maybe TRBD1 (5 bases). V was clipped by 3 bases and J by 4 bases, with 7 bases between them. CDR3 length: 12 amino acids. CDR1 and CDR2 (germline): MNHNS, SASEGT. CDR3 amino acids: CASSEGPYEQYF. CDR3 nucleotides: TGTGCCAGCAGTGAGGGGCCATACGAGCAGTACTTC.

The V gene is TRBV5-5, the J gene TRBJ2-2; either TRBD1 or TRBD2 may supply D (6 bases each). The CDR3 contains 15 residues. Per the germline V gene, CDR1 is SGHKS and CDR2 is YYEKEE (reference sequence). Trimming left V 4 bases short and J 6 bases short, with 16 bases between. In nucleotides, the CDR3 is TGTGCCAGCAGCCCTGCGATGGAGGGGGCCGGGGAGCTGTTTTTT. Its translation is CASSPAMEGAGELFF.

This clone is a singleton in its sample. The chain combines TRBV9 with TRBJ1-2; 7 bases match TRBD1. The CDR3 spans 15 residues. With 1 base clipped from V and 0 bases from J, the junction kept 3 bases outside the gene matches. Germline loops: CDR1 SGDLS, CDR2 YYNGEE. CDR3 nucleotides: TGTGCCAGCAGCGTAAGGGACAGATCTAACTATGGCTACACCTTC. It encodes CASSVRDRSNYGYTF.

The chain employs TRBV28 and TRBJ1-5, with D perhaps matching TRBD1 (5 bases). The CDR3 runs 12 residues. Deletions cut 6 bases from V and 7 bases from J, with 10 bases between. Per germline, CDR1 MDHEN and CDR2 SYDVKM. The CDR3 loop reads CASSFYRQPQHF. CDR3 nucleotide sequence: TGTGCCAGCAGCTTTTACAGGCAGCCCCAGCATTTT.

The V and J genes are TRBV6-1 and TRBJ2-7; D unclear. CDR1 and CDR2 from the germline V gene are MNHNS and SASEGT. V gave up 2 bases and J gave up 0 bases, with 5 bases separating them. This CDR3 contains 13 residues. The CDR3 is CASSEWTSYEQYF. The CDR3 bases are TGTGCCAGCAGTGAATGGACCTCCTACGAGCAGTACTTC.

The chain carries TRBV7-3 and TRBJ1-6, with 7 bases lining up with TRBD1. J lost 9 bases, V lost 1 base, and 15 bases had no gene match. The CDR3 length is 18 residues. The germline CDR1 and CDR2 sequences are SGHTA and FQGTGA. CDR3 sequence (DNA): TGTGCCAGCAGCTTAAACCCGGGACAGTCTTTTTCGGGTTCACCCCTCCACTTT. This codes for CASSLNPGQSFSGSPLHF.

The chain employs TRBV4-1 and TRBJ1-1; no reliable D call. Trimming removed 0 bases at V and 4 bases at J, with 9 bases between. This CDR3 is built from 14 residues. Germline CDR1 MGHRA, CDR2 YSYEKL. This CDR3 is CASSQDRGTTEAFF. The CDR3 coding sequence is TGCGCCAGCAGCCAAGATCGGGGAACCACTGAAGCTTTCTTT.